The rows below give T cell receptor beta chains drawn from one sample of a study of vaccination effects on CD4 cells after COVID-19. Here immunoSEQ multiplex PCR was the method, and the copy in TCRdb shows in-frame clones only, minus some. This repertoire shows about 55,000 clones, under 75% found once; its top ten account for around 20%. Their specific antigens are unknown. This specimen consisted of CD4+ T cells from PBMCs cultured with SARS-CoV-2 spike peptides, obtained before COVID-19 vaccination. The receptors shown here come from a human donor who received a COVID-19 vaccine. Each CDR3 is given without its conserved first and last residue.

TRBV11-2,TRBJ2-2,ASSRRVERGRTGELF
TRBV10-3,TRBJ1-1,AADPGQGVNTEAF
TRBV19,TRBJ2-3,ASSMRSVTSGKTNTQY
TRBV6-5,TRBJ2-2,ASSPRTGGSGELF
TRBV2,TRBJ2-5,ASSEMGETQY
TRBV5-1,TRBJ1-1,ASRGMGGYATEAF
TRBV28,TRBJ1-6,ASVGAASSYNSPLH
TRBV11-2,TRBJ2-7,ASSSLSGGEYEQY
TRBV5-6,TRBJ2-4,ASSPAVGGSTWY
TRBV6-4,TRBJ2-1,ASSRDRLTNEQF
TRBV7-2,TRBJ1-6,ASSLGGWRSPLH
TRBV2,TRBJ1-2,ASRTAAIYGYT
TRBV6-4,TRBJ1-1,ASSADPQGTEAF
TRBV5-6,TRBJ2-7,ASSLRQFSEQY
TRBV5-1,TRBJ1-2,ASRQGLIENYGYT
TRBV9,TRBJ2-2,ASSALPQFRTGELF
TRBV18,TRBJ1-6,ASSPIPGAGDNSPLH
TRBV19,TRBJ1-6,ASNRQGFSGSYNSPLH
TRBV4-2,TRBJ2-3,ASSQAPTSGGAVGTQY
TRBV10-3,TRBJ1-2,AISGPGRKSLYGYT
TRBV30,TRBJ2-2,AWSVTGGLGELF
TRBV9,TRBJ2-3,ASSVDVGRTGTQY
TRBV3-1/TRBV3-2,TRBJ1-1,ASSQPTGGTEAF
TRBV30,TRBJ1-1,AWTRQVEAF
TRBV6-1,TRBJ1-6,ASRGTSGSPLH
TRBV30,TRBJ2-1,AWSRDYQPYNEQF
TRBV5-1,TRBJ1-1,ASSGGTGNTEAF
TRBV7-2,TRBJ1-5,ASSLIYQPQH
TRBV6-5,TRBJ1-3,ASSFTGAGNTIY
TRBV10-3,TRBJ2-7,AIRRAGDEQY
TRBV9,TRBJ1-1,ASSFGTVNTEAF
TRBV5-1,TRBJ2-1,ASSLEMAGGAGEQF
TRBV30,TRBJ1-4,AWRRKGRSNEKLF
TRBV4-2,TRBJ2-1,ASSQDRAYNEQF
TRBV6-4,TRBJ1-2,ASRQGLGGYT
TRBV29-1,TRBJ1-2,SVAQDRGSGYT
TRBV19,TRBJ1-5,ASSTRQGSQPQH
TRBV5-1,TRBJ2-2,ASRPGQGDTGELF
TRBV10-2,TRBJ1-6,ASSEDATRSPLH
TRBV4-1,TRBJ1-2,ASSPGVTGFYGYT
TRBV5-1,TRBJ2-1,ASRTTGGANYNEQF
TRBV19,TRBJ2-7,ASSLAGGLGEQY
TRBV19,TRBJ1-1,ASSRDRDTEAF
TRBV10-3,TRBJ2-1,AISTAQNEQF
TRBV15,TRBJ2-3,ATSRDRRDRGRTDTQY
TRBV30,TRBJ2-7,AWGLAGRTYEQY
TRBV28,TRBJ2-1,ASSVGGRGSYNEQF
TRBV18,TRBJ2-1,ASSPGWGANNEQF
TRBV6-5,TRBJ2-7,AGRTGPMGYEQY
TRBV11-2,TRBJ1-4,ASSPSHNEKLF
TRBV19,TRBJ1-4,ASSIWAIGEKLF
TRBV5-6,TRBJ1-1,ASSFSSEAF
TRBV29-1,TRBJ2-7,SVSPGQGAYEQY
TRBV3-1/TRBV3-2,TRBJ1-6,ASSQVGRGLSPLH